A single sample gave rise to the 22 T cell receptor beta chains below, sequenced in a study of cytotoxic CD8 clonotypes in ibrutinib-treated CLL. Sequenced by immunoSEQ multiplex PCR; TCRdb stores in-frame clones only, minus some. The data contain approximately 120,000 clones, about 53% of them singletons. The source material was PBMCs, sampled after 24 months of ibrutinib treatment. The source is a human donor with chronic lymphocytic leukemia.

This clone has more than one count but fewer than ten. V and J are TRBV6-1 and TRBJ1-6; no reliable D call. V lost 0 bases, J lost 7 bases, and 4 bases lay in between. Germline CDR1 reads MNHNS; CDR2 reads SASEGT. CDR3 length: 13 residues. The DNA of the CDR3 is TGTGCCAGCAGTGAAGCAGTCAATTCACCCCTCCACTTT. This translates into CASSEAVNSPLHF.

The chain combines TRBV5-6 with TRBJ2-2, with TRBD1 identical over 7 bases. CDR1 is SGHDT and CDR2 is YYEEEE in the germline V gene. CDR3 length: 16 residues. The V gene end was trimmed by 6 bases and the J gene end by 0 bases; junction bases not matched to a gene: 8. CDR3 nucleotides: TGTGCCAGCAATCCGGACAGGACTTCGAACACCGGGGAGCTGTTTTTT. Amino acids: CASNPDRTSNTGELFF.

The chain couples TRBV6-5 to TRBJ2-7, with 7 nucleotides matching TRBD1. Germline V CDR1 and CDR2: MNHEY, SVGAGI. This CDR3 spans 15 amino acids. The V and J ends lost 2 bases and 1 base, in that order; junction bases with no gene match: 5. CDR3 loop: CASSYRDRGSYEQYF. The CDR3 nucleotides are TGTGCCAGCAGTTACAGGGACAGAGGGTCCTACGAGCAGTACTTC.

The chain combines TRBV29-1 with TRBJ2-1; D is undetermined. The CDR3 spans 11 residues. Per germline, CDR1 SQVTM and CDR2 ANQGSEA. Trimming cost V 5 bases and J 2 bases, with 4 bases left between them. CDR3 loop: CSVLTYNEQFF. The CDR3 DNA sequence: TGCAGCGTTTTGACCTACAATGAGCAGTTCTTC.

This clone was recorded a few times. The V call is TRBV27, the J call TRBJ2-7; 7 nucleotides match TRBD1. The germline CDR1 and CDR2 sequences are MNHEY and SMNVEV (reference sequence). The CDR3 is 12 residues long. V trimming: 6 bases; J trimming: 6 bases; junction bases outside the gene matches: 5. The CDR3: CASSPTGREQYF. CDR3 bases: TGTGCCAGCAGCCCGACAGGGCGCGAGCAGTACTTC.

The chain couples TRBV6-4 to TRBJ2-3, with 7 bases lining up with TRBD2. The germline gives CDR1 MRHNA, CDR2 SNTAGT. Unmatched junction bases numbered 2, after V lost 4 bases and J lost 1 base. CDR3 length: 14 residues. The DNA for the CDR3 is TGTGCCAGCAGTGTTGCGGGGGGCACAGATACGCAGTATTTT. This gives the protein CASSVAGGTDTQYF.

This rearrangement joins TRBV5-1 to TRBJ1-2; tentative D call: TRBD1 (6 bases). The CDR3 has 12 residues. The V end lost 4 bases, the J end lost 10 bases, and 14 bases lay between the germline ends. CDR1 SGHRS and CDR2 YFSETQ come from the germline V gene. Here the CDR3 reads CASSAGTLFYTF. In nucleotides, the CDR3 is TGCGCCAGCAGCGCCGGGACATTGTTCTACACCTTC.

This clone was seen just once. The J gene is TRBJ1-4, the V gene TRBV6-5; D may be TRBD1 (5 bases). Germline V gene lookup returns CDR1 MNHEY and CDR2 SVGAGI. This CDR3 is 12 amino acids long. The V and J ends lost 6 bases and 8 bases respectively, with 10 bases between them. Here the CDR3 reads CASRGDGEKLFF. In DNA form, the CDR3 reads TGTGCCAGCAGGGGGGACGGCGAAAAACTGTTTTTT.

The chain joins TRBV6-5 to TRBJ2-1; D is uncertain. From germline, CDR1 is MNHEY and CDR2 SVGAGI. Trimming stripped 2 bases from V and 10 bases from J, with 15 bases between. The CDR3 has 14 amino acids. The CDR3 DNA sequence: TGTGCCAGCAGTTACCGGACCGCGACGGTGGAGCAGTTCTTC. Translated, it gives CASSYRTATVEQFF.

The chain has TRBV7-3 and TRBJ2-1, with 9 bases aligning to TRBD1. CDR1 and CDR2 (germline): SGHTA, FQGTGA. CDR3 length equals 14 residues. V gave up 2 bases and J gave up 9 bases; unmatched junction bases: 5. In DNA form, the CDR3 reads TGTGCCAGCAGCTTAGGGACAGGGTCCGCTGAGCAGTTCTTC. Protein sequence: CASSLGTGSAEQFF.

This clone has just a few counts. The V call is TRBV5-4, the J call TRBJ1-1; D not certain. Trimming removed 1 base from V and 3 bases from J, with 10 bases in between. The germline CDR1 and CDR2 sequences are SGHNT and YYREEE (reference sequence). CDR3 length: 14 residues. CDR3 in DNA: TGTGCCAGCAGCTTGACCCATGGAGACACTGAAGCTTTCTTT. Its translation is CASSLTHGDTEAFF. The complete variable domain, with remaining parts taken from reference TRBV5-4 and TRBJ1-1, reads ETGVTQSPTHLIKTRGQQVTLRCSSQSGHNTVSWYQQALGQGPQFIFQYYREEENGRGNFPPRFSGLQFPNYSSELNVNALELDDSALYLCASSLTHGDTEAFFGQGTRLTVV.

V usage is TRBV7-9 and J usage is TRBJ2-1, with D possibly matching TRBD2 (7 bases). The germline CDR1 and CDR2 sequences are SEHNR and FQNEAQ (reference sequence). This CDR3 comprises 13 residues. V lost 8 bases, J lost 7 bases, and 15 bases lay in between. The CDR3 loop is CASHPRGRNEQFF. CDR3 nucleotide sequence: TGTGCCAGCCACCCGCGGGGGCGGAATGAGCAGTTCTTC.

The rearrangement uses TRBV7-2 and TRBJ1-1, with D possibly being TRBD1 (6 bases). The V gene's germline CDR1 is SGHTA and CDR2 FQGNSA. V was clipped by 5 bases and J by 2 bases, with 12 bases between them. CDR3 length: 14 amino acids. CDR3 sequence (DNA): TGTGCCAGCAGCACCCCAGGGGCCAACACTGAAGCTTTCTTT. It is translated as CASSTPGANTEAFF.

V and J are TRBV30 and TRBJ1-1, with D maybe TRBD1 (6 bases). Germline V gene lookup returns CDR1 GTSNPN and CDR2 SVGIG (reference sequence). V gave up 4 bases and J gave up 4 bases, with 10 bases separating them. The CDR3 contains 12 residues. The CDR3 bases are TGTGCCTGGAATCAGGGGATCACTGAAGCTTTCTTT. It is translated as CAWNQGITEAFF.

The chain carries TRBV7-9 and TRBJ1-4; 8 nucleotides align to TRBD1. The CDR3 extends over 14 amino acids. Germline loops: CDR1 SEHNR, CDR2 FQNEAQ (reference sequence). V lost 5 bases, J lost 3 bases, and 2 bases stayed unmatched. The CDR3 is CASSRTGPNEKLFF. For the CDR3, the DNA is TGTGCCAGCAGCCGGACAGGGCCTAATGAAAAACTGTTTTTT.

The chain recombines TRBV2 with TRBJ1-6; D is undetermined. Germline CDR1 reads SNHLY; CDR2 reads FYNNEI. The CDR3 length is 12 residues. Deletions cut 9 bases from V and 3 bases from J, with 6 bases between. The CDR3: CASRHYNSPLHF. CDR3 nucleotide sequence: TGTGCCAGTAGACACTATAATTCACCCCTCCACTTT.

This clone was observed at least ten times. This chain links TRBV30 with TRBJ1-5, with D possibly being TRBD1 (5 bases). The germline V and J ends were trimmed by 4 bases and 1 base, with 14 bases remaining between them. Per the germline V gene, CDR1 is GTSNPN and CDR2 is SVGIG (reference sequence). This CDR3 is 15 amino acids long. CDR3 loop: CAWKGQGRSNQPQHF. The CDR3 bases are TGTGCCTGGAAGGGGCAGGGTAGAAGCAATCAGCCCCAGCATTTT.

The CDR3 nucleotides are TGCGCCAGCAGGAACGGGGGACAGGGAAGAGATACGCAGTATTTT. It specifies CASRNGGQGRDTQYF. The chain recombines TRBV5-1 with TRBJ2-3, with 9 bases that match TRBD1. Germline loops: CDR1 SGHRS, CDR2 YFSETQ. This CDR3 has 15 amino acids. The V gene end was trimmed by 5 bases and the J gene end by 5 bases; junction bases not matched to a gene: 9. The full variable domain, completed using reference TRBV5-1 and TRBJ2-3, is KAGVTQTPRYLIKTRGQQVTLSCSPISGHRSVSWYQQTPGQGLQFLFEYFSETQRNKGNFPGRFSGRQFSNSRSEMNVSTLELGDSALYLCASRNGGQGRDTQYFGPGTRLTVL.

CDR3 DNA: TGTGCCTGGACCGCAGGGTACAATGAGCAGTTCTTC. Translated: CAWTAGYNEQFF. V and J are TRBV30 and TRBJ2-1; a weak D match, TRBD1 (5 bases). From germline, CDR1 is GTSNPN and CDR2 SVGIG (reference sequence). This CDR3 region has 12 residues. Trimming shortened V by 4 bases and J by 4 bases, and 8 bases separated the two germline ends.

The gene calls are TRBV30 and TRBJ2-7; the match to TRBD1 covers 12 bases. Germline lookup yields CDR1 GTSNPN and CDR2 SVGIG (reference sequence). The CDR3 is 16 residues long. V dropped 2 bases and J dropped 7; count of bases not matched to a gene: 12. The CDR3 region is CAWSTRMGQGAREQYF. The DNA of the CDR3 is TGTGCCTGGAGTACCCGTATGGGACAGGGGGCGCGAGAGCAGTACTTC.

V and J are TRBV27 and TRBJ2-7; TRBD1 aligns across 8 bases. The V segment lost 4 bases and the J segment 6 bases; nucleotides outside the gene matches: 11. The CDR3 consists of 15 residues. Germline loops: CDR1 MNHEY, CDR2 SMNVEV (reference sequence). CDR3 nucleotides: TGTGCCAGCAGTTCCGGACAGGGACCCCATTCCGAGCAGTACTTC. This translates into CASSSGQGPHSEQYF.

CDR3: CASTPLAGRGDTQYF. CDR3 bases: TGTGCCAGCACCCCACTAGCGGGGAGGGGGGATACGCAGTATTTT. The chain recombines TRBV6-5 with TRBJ2-3, with TRBD2 matching over 10 bases. Trimming removed 7 bases from V and 6 bases from J; junction bases left unmatched: 10. The CDR3 length is 15 residues. Germline V gene sequence: CDR1 MNHEY, CDR2 SVGAGI.